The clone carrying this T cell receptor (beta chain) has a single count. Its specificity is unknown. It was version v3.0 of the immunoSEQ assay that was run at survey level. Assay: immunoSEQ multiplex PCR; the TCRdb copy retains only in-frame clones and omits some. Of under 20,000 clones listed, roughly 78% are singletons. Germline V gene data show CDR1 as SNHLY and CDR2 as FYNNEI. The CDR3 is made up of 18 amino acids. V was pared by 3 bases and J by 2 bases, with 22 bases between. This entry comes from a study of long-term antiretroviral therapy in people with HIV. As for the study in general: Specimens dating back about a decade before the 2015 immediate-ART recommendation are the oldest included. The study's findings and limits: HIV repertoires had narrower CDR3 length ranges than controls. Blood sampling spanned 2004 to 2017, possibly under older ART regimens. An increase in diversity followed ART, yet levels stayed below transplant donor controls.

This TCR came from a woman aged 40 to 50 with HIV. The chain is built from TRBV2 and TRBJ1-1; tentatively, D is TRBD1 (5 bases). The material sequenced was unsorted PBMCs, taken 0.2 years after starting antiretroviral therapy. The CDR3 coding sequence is TGTGCCAGCAGTGATTTGCCAGGGTTCGAGGACGTAAACACTGAAGCTTTCTTT. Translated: CASSDLPGFEDVNTEAFF.